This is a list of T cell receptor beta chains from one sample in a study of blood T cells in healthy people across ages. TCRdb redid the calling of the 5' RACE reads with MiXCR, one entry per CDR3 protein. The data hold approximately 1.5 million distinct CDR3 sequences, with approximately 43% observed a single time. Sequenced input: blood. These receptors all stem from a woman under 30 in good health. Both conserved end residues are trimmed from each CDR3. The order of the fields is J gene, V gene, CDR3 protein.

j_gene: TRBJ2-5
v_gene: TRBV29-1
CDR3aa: SGNRDRGEETQY

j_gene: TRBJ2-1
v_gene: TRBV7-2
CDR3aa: ASSSQGMRSSYNEQF

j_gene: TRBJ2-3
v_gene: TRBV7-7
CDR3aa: ASSLGPHEADTQY

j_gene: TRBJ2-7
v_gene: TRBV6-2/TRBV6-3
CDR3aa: ASSWGDRTAYEQY

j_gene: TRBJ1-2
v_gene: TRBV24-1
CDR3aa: TTSDRGRNYGYT

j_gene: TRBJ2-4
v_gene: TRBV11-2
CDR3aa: ASSFLARGLKNIQY

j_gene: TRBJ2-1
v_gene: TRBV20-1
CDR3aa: SASPADIRDSGQF

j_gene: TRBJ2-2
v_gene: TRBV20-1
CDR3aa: SARRGGGELF

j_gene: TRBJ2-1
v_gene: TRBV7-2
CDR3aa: ASSLGGLSRPHNEQF

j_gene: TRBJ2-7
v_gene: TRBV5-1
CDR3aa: ASKLDLHYEQY

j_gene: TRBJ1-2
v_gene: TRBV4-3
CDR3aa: ASSQGKGHNYGYT

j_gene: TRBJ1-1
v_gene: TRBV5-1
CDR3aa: ASKSSSGNTEAF

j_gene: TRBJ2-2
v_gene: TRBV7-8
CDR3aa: ASSSGTGGPGELF

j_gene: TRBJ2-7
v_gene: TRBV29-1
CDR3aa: SVDRGGYEQY

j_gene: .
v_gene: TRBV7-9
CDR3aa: TGGRAYNEQY

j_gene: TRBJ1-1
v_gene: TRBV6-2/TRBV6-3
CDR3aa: ASSRVRLENTEAF

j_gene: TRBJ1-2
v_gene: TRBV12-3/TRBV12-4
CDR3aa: ASSVSRVRGYT

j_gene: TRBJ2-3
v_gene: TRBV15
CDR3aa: ATSREGQGASTDTQY

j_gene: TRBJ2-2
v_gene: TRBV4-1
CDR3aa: ASSQAPGYTGELF

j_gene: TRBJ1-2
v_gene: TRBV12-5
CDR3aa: ASGSLPGIGYT

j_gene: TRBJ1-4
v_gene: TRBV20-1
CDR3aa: SASRGQPLEKLF

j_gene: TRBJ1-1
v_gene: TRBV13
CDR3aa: ASSLRRGGGIAEAF

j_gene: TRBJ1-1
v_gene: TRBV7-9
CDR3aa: ASSLDLRGAF

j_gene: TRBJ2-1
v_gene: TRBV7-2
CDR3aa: ASSFSGLAGSEQF

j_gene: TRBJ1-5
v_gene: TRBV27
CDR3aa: ASSKQGQVQPQH

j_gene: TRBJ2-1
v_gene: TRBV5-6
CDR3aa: ASSPRASRLNEQF

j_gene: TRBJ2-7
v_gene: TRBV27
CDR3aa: ASSFAASGSYEQY

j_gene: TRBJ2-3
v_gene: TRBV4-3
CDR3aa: ASSRDKGRRTDTQY

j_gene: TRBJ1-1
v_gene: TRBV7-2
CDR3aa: ASRIDRGAAF

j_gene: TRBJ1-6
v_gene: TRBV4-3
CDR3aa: ASSQEGRVNSPLH

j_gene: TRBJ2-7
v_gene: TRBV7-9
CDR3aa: ASSSNLAGPTYEQY

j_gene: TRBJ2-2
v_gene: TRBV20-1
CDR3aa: SAPRQGVTGELF

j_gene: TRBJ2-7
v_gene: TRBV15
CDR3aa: ATSKGRGYEQC

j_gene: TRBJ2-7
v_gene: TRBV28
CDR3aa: ASSLVGDSAYEQY

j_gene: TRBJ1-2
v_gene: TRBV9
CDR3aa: ASSVEEGTLSGYT

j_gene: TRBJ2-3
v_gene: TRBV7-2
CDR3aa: ASSLYSNTQY

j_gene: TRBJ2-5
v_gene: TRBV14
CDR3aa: ASSRTLETQY

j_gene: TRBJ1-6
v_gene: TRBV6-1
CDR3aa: ASRNRVYRVDYSPLH

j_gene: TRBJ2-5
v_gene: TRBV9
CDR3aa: ASSEGQGGNEQY

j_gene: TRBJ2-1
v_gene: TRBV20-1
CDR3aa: SALSRSIGNEQF

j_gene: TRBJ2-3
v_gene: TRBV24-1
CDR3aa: ATSDLPGGKEDTQY

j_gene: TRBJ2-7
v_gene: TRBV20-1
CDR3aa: SARGAFYEQY

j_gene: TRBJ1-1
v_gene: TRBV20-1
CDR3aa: SARQFLEAEAF

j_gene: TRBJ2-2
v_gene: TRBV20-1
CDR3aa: SARESGTGNTGELF

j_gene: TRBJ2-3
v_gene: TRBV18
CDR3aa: ASSPPGQGQDTQY

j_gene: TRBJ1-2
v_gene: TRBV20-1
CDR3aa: SAGPVGNMAGYT

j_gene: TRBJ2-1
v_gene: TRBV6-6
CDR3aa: AERDSLYNEQF

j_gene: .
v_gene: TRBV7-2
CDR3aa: ASSLISGAETQY

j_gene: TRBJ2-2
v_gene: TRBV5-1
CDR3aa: ASSLRTSGPGELF

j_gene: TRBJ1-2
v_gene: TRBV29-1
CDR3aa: SVETFNYGYT

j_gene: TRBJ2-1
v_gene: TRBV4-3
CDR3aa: ASSQDKASGGSRQF

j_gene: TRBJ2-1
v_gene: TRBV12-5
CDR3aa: ASGLPGQGFPVEQF

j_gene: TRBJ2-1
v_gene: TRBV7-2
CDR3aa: ASSLDNNSHNEQF